The clone carrying this T cell receptor beta chain was seen a few times. As yet, its antigen is unknown. The data were taken from a study of T-cell memory formation after mild COVID-19. Overall study results and limits: Clones contracting over day 15 to 85 were CD4/CD8 balanced, with later expanders leaning CD4+.

CDR3 length: 15 residues. V was clipped by 4 bases and J by 2 bases; unmatched bases: 5. Germline V gene sequence: CDR1 DFQATT, CDR2 SNEGSKA (reference sequence). TCRdb independently ran MiXCR on the 5' RACE reads; one entry per CDR3 protein. The repertoire has roughly 450,000 distinct CDR3 sequences, 15% to 20% of them found once; the top ten carry over 9%. The genes are TRBV20-1 and TRBJ2-5; 12 nucleotides agree with TRBD2. Sequencing used PBMCs or a T cell subset sorted from them (not recorded which). The TCR originated in an adult woman who had mild COVID-19 (a few samples of this study predate the infection). Cell type and time point are not known. The CDR3 here is CSATGLAGIQETQYF. The CDR3 nucleotides read TGCAGTGCTACCGGACTAGCGGGGATACAAGAGACCCAGTACTTC.